This is a list of T cell receptor beta chains from one sample in a study of T cell responses to AZD1222 COVID-19 vaccine. TCRdb's copy holds only in-frame clones and misses some; the assay was immunoSEQ multiplex PCR. There are approximately 220,000 clones in the sample; approximately 94% occur only once, and 1% lies in the top ten. The specimen comprised peripheral blood, sampled on day 0 of MenACWY control vaccination. The receptors were sampled from an adult in good health. Each CDR3 is given with its conserved first and last residue. The D gene is left open where the match is weak. A clone size is listed for some rows: how often the clone was seen (once, few, many), or a class if it is expanded.

>-|TRBV19|TRBJ2-3|-
CASAEKGLSTDTQYF
TGTGCCAGTGCGGAGAAAGGACTCAGCACAGATACGCAGTATTTT
>TRBD1|TRBV12-5|TRBJ2-7|-
CASGRQGDPPYEQYF
TGTGCTAGTGGGCGACAGGGGGATCCTCCTTACGAGCAGTACTTC
>TRBD1|TRBV7-3|TRBJ1-1|-
CASSFGQGSTEAFF
TGTGCCAGCAGCTTCGGACAGGGGAGCACTGAAGCTTTCTTT
>-|TRBV7-3|TRBJ1-6|-
CASSFGTINSPLHF
TGTGCCAGCAGCTTCGGGACAATTAATTCACCCCTCCACTTT
>-|TRBV2|TRBJ2-1|-
CASRQIGVYNEQFF
TGTGCCAGCAGGCAGATAGGGGTCTACAATGAGCAGTTCTTC
>-|TRBV5-8|TRBJ1-1|-
CASTNTQGRTEAFF
TGTGCCAGCACCAATACCCAGGGTAGGACTGAAGCTTTCTTT
>-|TRBV18|TRBJ1-1|-
CASSPGIDEAFF
TGTGCCAGCTCACCAGGGATCGACGAAGCTTTCTTT
>-|TRBV5-8|TRBJ1-1|-
CASSFGALAFF
TGTGCCAGCAGCTTTGGCGCTTTGGCTTTCTTT
>-|TRBV30|TRBJ1-2|-
CAWSVRGARGYTF
TGTGCCTGGAGTGTACGAGGGGCGCGTGGCTACACCTTC
>-|TRBV7-2|TRBJ2-7|-
CASSLAGGLDEQYF
TGTGCCAGCAGCTTAGCGGGGGGGCTAGACGAGCAGTACTTC
>-|TRBV5-6|TRBJ2-5|-
CASSSQETQYF
TGTGCCAGCAGCTCACAAGAGACCCAGTACTTC
>-|TRBV28|TRBJ1-1|-
CASSLPETEAFF
TGTGCCAGCAGTTTACCAGAGACTGAAGCTTTCTTT
>TRBD1|TRBV4-3|TRBJ1-6|-
CASSDTGVRNSPLHF
TGCGCCAGCAGCGACACAGGGGTGAGGAATTCACCCCTCCACTTT
>-|TRBV5-1|TRBJ2-7|-
CASSLTGVIYEQYF
TGCGCCAGCAGCTTAACCGGCGTGATCTACGAGCAGTACTTC
>TRBD1|TRBV18|TRBJ1-1|-
CASSQDRVSAEAFF
TGTGCCAGCTCTCAGGACAGGGTTTCAGCTGAAGCTTTCTTT
>-|TRBV5-1|TRBJ2-5|-
CASSYPSAYETQYF
TGCGCCAGCAGCTACCCTAGCGCCTACGAGACCCAGTACTTC
>TRBD1|TRBV28|TRBJ2-5|-
CASTPTLGQGQETQYF
TGTGCCAGCACACCGACGCTAGGACAGGGACAAGAGACCCAGTACTTC
>TRBD1|TRBV3-1/TRBV3-2|TRBJ1-2|-
CASRPGQGSRSYGYTF
TGTGCCAGCAGACCGGGACAGGGAAGTCGGTCCTATGGCTACACCTTC
>TRBD1|TRBV7-2|TRBJ1-3|-
CASTLGTGGRNTIYF
TGTGCCAGCACCTTAGGGACAGGGGGACGAAACACCATATATTTT
>-|TRBV29-1|TRBJ1-1|once
CSVGSGSGGRTEAFF
TGCAGCGTTGGAAGTGGGTCAGGCGGTAGGACTGAAGCTTTCTTT
>TRBD1|TRBV5-1|TRBJ1-2|-
CASSNGQAGRRGYTF
TGCGCCAGCAGCAACGGACAGGCTGGTCGGCGTGGCTACACCTTC
>-|TRBV19|TRBJ1-5|-
CASSIRGGNNQPQHF
TGTGCCAGTAGTATTAGGGGCGGGAACAATCAGCCCCAGCATTTT
>TRBD1|TRBV5-1|TRBJ1-1|-
CASSPRQGPEAFF
TGCGCCAGCAGCCCGCGACAGGGCCCTGAAGCTTTCTTT
>TRBD1|TRBV4-3|TRBJ2-4|once
CASSLRTGGAKNIQYF
TGCGCCAGCAGCCTAAGGACAGGGGGTGCCAAAAACATTCAGTACTTC
>TRBD2|TRBV2|TRBJ2-3|-
CASTWTSGGTDTQYF
TGTGCCAGCACTTGGACTAGCGGGGGGACAGATACGCAGTATTTT
>TRBD1|TRBV18|TRBJ2-7|-
CASSLLDRGTDEQYF
TGTGCCAGCTCACTTCTCGACAGGGGGACCGACGAGCAGTACTTC
>TRBD1|TRBV18|TRBJ1-4|-
CASSPGTGRTNEKLFF
TGTGCCAGCTCACCAGGGACAGGGCGGACTAATGAAAAACTGTTTTTT
>-|TRBV4-1|TRBJ1-1|-
CASSQGFADTEAFF
TGCGCCAGCAGCCAAGGGTTTGCGGACACTGAAGCTTTCTTT
>-|TRBV5-1|TRBJ1-5|once
CASSLVPGDNRPQHF
TGCGCCAGCAGCTTGGTACCAGGGGACAATCGACCCCAGCATTTT
>TRBD1|TRBV28|TRBJ1-2|-
CASSYPTGTGGGYTF
TGTGCCAGCAGTTACCCAACCGGGACAGGGGGTGGCTACACCTTC
>-|TRBV10-3|TRBJ2-2|-
CAISGPEGGLTGELFF
TGTGCCATCAGTGGCCCTGAGGGGGGTCTTACCGGGGAGCTGTTTTTT
>-|TRBV2|TRBJ1-2|-
CASSGVSGRGRGYGYTF
TGTGCCAGCAGTGGGGTTAGCGGTAGGGGCCGAGGCTATGGCTACACCTTC
>-|TRBV27|TRBJ1-1|-
CASSYRVGATEAFF
TGTGCCAGCAGTTATAGGGTAGGGGCCACTGAAGCTTTCTTT
>TRBD1|TRBV5-1|TRBJ1-1|-
CASSGGTGAKAFF
TGCGCCAGCAGCGGGGGGACAGGTGCTAAAGCTTTCTTT
>-|TRBV6-2/TRBV6-3|TRBJ1-1|once
CASSYRGYEAFF
TGTGCCAGCAGTTACAGGGGGTATGAAGCTTTCTTT
>-|TRBV28|TRBJ1-2|-
CASSPGPNYGYTF
TGTGCCAGCAGTCCCGGACCCAACTATGGCTACACCTTC
>-|TRBV3-1/TRBV3-2|TRBJ2-7|-
CASSQGAGPYEQYF
TGTGCCAGCAGCCAAGGCGCGGGACCTTACGAGCAGTACTTC
>-|TRBV5-4|TRBJ1-2|-
CASSLLQNYGYTF
TGTGCCAGCAGCTTGCTGCAAAACTATGGCTACACCTTC
>-|TRBV2|TRBJ2-7|-
CASSDRNSYEQYF
TGTGCCAGCAGTGACAGGAACTCCTACGAGCAGTACTTC
>-|TRBV6-2/TRBV6-3|TRBJ1-5|-
CASSYPWAGPGQPQHF
TGTGCCAGCAGTTACCCCTGGGCCGGGCCGGGTCAGCCCCAGCATTTT
>TRBD1|TRBV27|TRBJ2-1|-
CASSLSGQGFREQFF
TGTGCCAGCAGTTTATCCGGACAGGGGTTTAGGGAGCAGTTCTTC
>-|TRBV7-3|TRBJ2-3|once
CASSLRGGTDTQYF
TGTGCCAGCAGCCTAAGGGGTGGGACAGATACGCAGTATTTT
>-|TRBV27|TRBJ1-1|-
CARGNEAFF
TGTGCCAGAGGGAATGAAGCTTTCTTT
>TRBD1|TRBV7-9|TRBJ2-2|-
CASSLGQGAGGELFF
TGTGCCAGCAGCTTAGGACAGGGGGCTGGCGGGGAGCTGTTTTTT
>-|TRBV28|TRBJ1-2|-
CASSFGTSMNGYTF
TGTGCCAGCAGCTTTGGGACATCTATGAATGGCTACACCTTC
>-|TRBV4-2|TRBJ2-1|-
CASSQDATSPSYNEQFF
TGTGCCAGCAGCCAAGACGCAACTAGTCCATCCTACAATGAGCAGTTCTTC
>TRBD1|TRBV29-1|TRBJ1-1|-
CSGGQGGSAGYTEAFF
TGCAGCGGTGGACAGGGCGGATCGGCGGGTTACACTGAAGCTTTCTTT
>-|TRBV28|TRBJ1-1|-
CASSSGGSKAFF
TGTGCCAGCAGTTCTGGGGGCAGTAAAGCTTTCTTT